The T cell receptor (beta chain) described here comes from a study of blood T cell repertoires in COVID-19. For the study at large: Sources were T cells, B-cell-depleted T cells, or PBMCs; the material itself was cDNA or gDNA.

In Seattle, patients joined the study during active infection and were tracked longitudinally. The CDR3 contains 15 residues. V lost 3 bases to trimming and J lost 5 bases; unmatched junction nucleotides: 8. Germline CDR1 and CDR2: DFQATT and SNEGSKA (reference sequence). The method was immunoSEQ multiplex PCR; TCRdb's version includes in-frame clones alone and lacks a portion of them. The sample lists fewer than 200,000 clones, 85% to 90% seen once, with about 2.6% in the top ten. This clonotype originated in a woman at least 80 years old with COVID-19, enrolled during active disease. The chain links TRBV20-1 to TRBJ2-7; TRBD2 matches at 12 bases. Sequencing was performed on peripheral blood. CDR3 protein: CSASATSGRSNEQYF. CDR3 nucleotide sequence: TGCAGTGCTAGTGCGACTAGCGGGAGAAGCAACGAGCAGTACTTC.